This is a list of T cell receptor beta chains from one sample in a study of cytomegalovirus exposure and HLA in healthy donors. TCRdb's copy holds only in-frame clones and misses some; the assay was immunoSEQ multiplex PCR. The sample includes around 130,000 clones, around 65% of them seen just once. Sequencing was performed on PBMCs. The source of these receptors is a woman in her sixties or seventies in good health and CMV-seronegative. Both conserved end residues are part of each CDR3. A D gene is named only where the DNA matches it firmly. For some rows the clone size is stated as once, few or many, or as a class when expanded; others skip it.

CASSQGSGDIQYF,TGCGCCAGCAGCCAGGGGTCCGGGGACATTCAGTACTTC,TRBV5-1,13,once,-,TRBJ2-4
CASSRTGTNEQFF,TGTGCCAGTAGTAGGACAGGTACTAATGAGCAGTTCTTC,TRBV19,13,-,TRBD1,TRBJ2-1
CASSPGQATGAFF,TGTGCCAGCAGTCCGGGACAGGCGACGGGAGCTTTCTTT,TRBV28,13,few,TRBD1,TRBJ1-1
CASSLSTGRAYEQYF,TGTGCCAGCAGCTTATCGACTGGGCGGGCCTACGAGCAGTACTTC,TRBV7-8,15,-,-,TRBJ2-7
CASSPAGGVGGELFF,TGTGCCAGCAGCCCAGCGGGGGGAGTTGGCGGGGAGCTGTTTTTT,TRBV2,15,-,TRBD2,TRBJ2-2
CASSKGLAGVTDTQYF,TGTGCCAGCAGCAAAGGACTAGCGGGTGTTACAGATACGCAGTATTTT,TRBV7-8,16,-,TRBD2,TRBJ2-3
CASSEIPGGGEKLFF,TGTGCCAGCAGTGAAATCCCAGGGGGCGGCGAAAAACTGTTTTTT,TRBV6-1,15,-,TRBD1,TRBJ1-4
CASSFTRLAGAETQYF,TGTGCCAGCAGTTTTACCCGACTAGCGGGAGCCGAGACCCAGTACTTC,TRBV28,16,few,TRBD2,TRBJ2-5
CASSPDRDEQFF,TGTGCCAGCAGCCCGGACAGGGATGAGCAGTTCTTC,TRBV4-2,12,-,TRBD1,TRBJ2-1
CASALGGENQPQHF,TGTGCTAGTGCCCTAGGGGGGGAAAATCAGCCCCAGCATTTT,TRBV12-5,14,few,-,TRBJ1-5
CASSDAGGYYEQYF,TGTGCCAGCAGTGACGCGGGGGGATACTACGAGCAGTACTTC,TRBV2,14,-,TRBD2,TRBJ2-7
CASRGGGSQETQYF,TGTGCCAGTAGGGGCGGGGGGAGTCAAGAGACCCAGTACTTC,TRBV19,14,-,TRBD2,TRBJ2-5
CASSEQPGQTYEQYF,TGTGCCAGCAGTGAACAACCGGGACAGACCTACGAGCAGTACTTC,TRBV2,15,-,TRBD1,TRBJ2-7
CASSRSSGQGRQETQYF,TGTGCCAGCAGCCGGTCTTCGGGACAGGGGCGGCAAGAGACCCAGTACTTC,TRBV7-9,17,-,TRBD1,TRBJ2-5
CASTVTGLGGELFF,TGTGCCAGCACCGTCACAGGGCTAGGCGGGGAGCTGTTTTTT,TRBV2,14,-,-,TRBJ2-2
CASSSRTGSDEQYF,TGCGCCAGCAGCTCCCGGACAGGGTCGGACGAGCAGTACTTC,TRBV5-1,14,-,TRBD1,TRBJ2-7
CASSPGGGTEAFF,TGTGCCAGCAGCCCAGGGGGTGGCACTGAAGCTTTCTTT,TRBV5-6,13,-,TRBD1,TRBJ1-1
CASSSMGGGYTGELFF,TGTGCCAGCAGCTCCATGGGAGGGGGTTACACCGGGGAGCTGTTTTTT,TRBV7-2,16,once,-,TRBJ2-2
CASSYAVTGETGELFF,TGTGCCAGCAGTTACGCAGTCACAGGGGAAACCGGGGAGCTGTTTTTT,TRBV6-6,16,-,TRBD1,TRBJ2-2
CASSLRLGGAYNEQFF,TGTGCCAGCAGCTTAAGGCTAGGGGGGGCCTACAATGAGCAGTTCTTC,TRBV5-6,16,-,-,TRBJ2-1
CASSLSPGTANTGELFF,TGTGCCAGCAGCTTGTCCCCCGGGACAGCTAACACCGGGGAGCTGTTTTTT,TRBV7-3,17,few,TRBD1,TRBJ2-2
CASSLGWETQYF,TGTGCCAGCAGTTTAGGCTGGGAGACCCAGTACTTC,TRBV28,12,-,-,TRBJ2-5
CASSWDRGPTDTQYF,TGTGCCAGCAGCTGGGACAGGGGGCCCACAGATACGCAGTATTTT,TRBV5-6,15,once,TRBD1,TRBJ2-3
CASKQGQETQYF,TGTGCCAGTAAGCAGGGCCAAGAGACCCAGTACTTC,TRBV5-8,12,few,-,TRBJ2-5
CASSYRSGSYNEQFF,TGTGCCAGCAGTTATCGTAGCGGCTCCTACAATGAGCAGTTCTTC,TRBV6-5,15,-,-,TRBJ2-1
CASSLDFGEQYF,TGTGCCAGCAGCTTAGATTTCGGCGAGCAGTACTTC,TRBV7-2,12,-,-,TRBJ2-7
CASSLRTGLEAFF,TGTGCCAGCAGCTTAAGGACAGGCCTAGAAGCTTTCTTT,TRBV7-9,13,-,TRBD1,TRBJ1-1
CASSPRDSLELYF,TGTGCCAGCAGTCCCCGGGACAGTCTGGAGCTGTACTTC,TRBV11-3,13,-,TRBD1,TRBJ2-7
CASSLSGNTIYF,TGTGCCAGCAGCCTGTCTGGAAACACCATATATTTT,TRBV7-9,12,-,-,TRBJ1-3
CATSTEGGYGYTF,TGTGCCACCAGCACGGAGGGTGGCTATGGCTACACCTTC,TRBV15,13,-,-,TRBJ1-2
CSVRDYQGRYEQYF,TGCAGCGTCCGGGACTACCAGGGAAGGTACGAGCAGTACTTC,TRBV29-1,14,-,TRBD2,TRBJ2-7
CASSLSGGRNEQFF,TGTGCCAGCAGCTTATCAGGCGGGAGAAATGAGCAGTTCTTC,TRBV7-6,14,-,TRBD2,TRBJ2-1
CASSLGDRSSYNSPLHF,TGCGCCAGCAGCCTGGGGGACAGGAGCTCCTATAATTCACCCCTCCACTTT,TRBV5-1,17,-,TRBD1,TRBJ1-6
CASSPRRQGNSPLHF,TGTGCCAGCAGCCCCCGGAGGCAGGGGAATTCACCCCTCCACTTT,TRBV5-6,15,-,-,TRBJ1-6
CASSRGGISNQPQHF,TGTGCCAGCAGTCGGGGCGGGATAAGCAATCAGCCCCAGCATTTT,TRBV2,15,-,-,TRBJ1-5
CASSLYYEQYF,TGTGCCAGCAGCTTGTACTACGAGCAGTACTTC,TRBV5-8,11,-,-,TRBJ2-7
CASSRQGGGYTF,TGTGCCAGCAGTCGACAGGGGGGAGGCTACACCTTC,TRBV6-6,12,-,TRBD1,TRBJ1-2
CSVGGQERGGLYEQYF,TGCAGCGTTGGGGGACAGGAGCGGGGTGGGCTCTACGAGCAGTACTTC,TRBV29-1,16,-,-,TRBJ2-7
CASSLPGTPNTEAFF,TGCGCCAGCAGCTTGCCCGGGACACCGAACACTGAAGCTTTCTTT,TRBV5-1,15,-,-,TRBJ1-1
CASSHRLAGITDTQYF,TGCGCCAGCAGCCATCGCCTAGCGGGGATCACAGATACGCAGTATTTT,TRBV4-3,16,-,TRBD2,TRBJ2-3
CATSNPGANYGYTF,TGTGCCACCAGCAATCCGGGAGCCAACTATGGCTACACCTTC,TRBV15,14,-,-,TRBJ1-2
CAISRTSGPGELFF,TGTGCCATCAGCCGGACTAGCGGGCCCGGGGAGCTGTTTTTT,TRBV10-3,14,-,TRBD2,TRBJ2-2
CASSQDDRDSGNTIYF,TGCGCCAGCAGCCAAGACGACAGGGACTCTGGAAACACCATATATTTT,TRBV4-3,16,few,TRBD1,TRBJ1-3
CAISEGTGMGSYGYTF,TGTGCCATCAGTGAGGGGACAGGGATGGGGAGCTATGGCTACACCTTC,TRBV10-3,16,few,TRBD1,TRBJ1-2
CATSRGVSNQPQHF,TGTGCCACCAGCAGAGGAGTTAGCAATCAGCCCCAGCATTTT,TRBV15,14,-,-,TRBJ1-5
CASSLKRGGGNEQFF,TGTGCCAGCAGCTTAAAGCGGGGGGGTGGCAATGAGCAGTTCTTC,TRBV7-2,15,-,TRBD2,TRBJ2-1
CASSVVGGPQYF,TGTGCCAGCAGCGTAGTTGGAGGGCCGCAGTACTTC,TRBV9,12,-,-,TRBJ2-7
CASSLSWARIGPTDTQYF,TGTGCCAGCAGCTTAAGTTGGGCCCGGATTGGGCCTACAGATACGCAGTATTTT,TRBV7-9,18,-,-,TRBJ2-3
CASSYSGGNNEQFF,TGTGCCAGCAGTTACAGCGGGGGTAACAATGAGCAGTTCTTC,TRBV6-5,14,few,TRBD2,TRBJ2-1
CASSLGGLAGGSSYNEQFF,TGTGCCAGCAGCTTAGGGGGACTAGCGGGGGGGAGCTCCTACAATGAGCAGTTCTTC,TRBV7-6,19,few,TRBD2,TRBJ2-1
CASSPHSNTEAFF,TGTGCCAGCAGCCCCCACAGTAACACTGAAGCTTTCTTT,TRBV9,13,once,-,TRBJ1-1
CASSQALGNEQFF,TGTGCCAGCAGCCAGGCACTAGGGAATGAGCAGTTCTTC,TRBV4-2,13,-,-,TRBJ2-1
CASSIDLGLADEQFF,TGTGCCAGTAGTATAGATCTGGGACTAGCTGATGAGCAGTTCTTC,TRBV19,15,-,TRBD2,TRBJ2-1
CASSLGGAGGYNEQFF,TGTGCCAGCAGCTTAGGAGGGGCGGGAGGCTACAATGAGCAGTTCTTC,TRBV7-2,16,-,TRBD2,TRBJ2-1
CASSLSRGQGYNEQFF,TGTGCCAGCAGTTTATCGAGAGGACAGGGGTACAATGAGCAGTTCTTC,TRBV27,16,-,TRBD1,TRBJ2-1
CASRGDREPYEQYF,TGTGCCAGTAGGGGGGACAGGGAACCCTACGAGCAGTACTTC,TRBV19,14,-,TRBD1,TRBJ2-7
CASSASGLREAFF,TGTGCCAGCAGTGCCTCAGGGCTACGGGAAGCTTTCTTT,TRBV2,13,-,-,TRBJ1-1
CASSYRTGVKTEAFF,TGTGCCAGCAGCTATCGGACAGGGGTGAAAACTGAAGCTTTCTTT,TRBV7-2,15,-,TRBD1,TRBJ1-1
CASSLGRGPTQYF,TGTGCCAGCAGTTTAGGCAGGGGGCCGACCCAGTACTTC,TRBV27,13,-,TRBD1,TRBJ2-5
CASSLRETQYF,TGTGCCAGCAGCTTGCGTGAGACCCAGTACTTC,TRBV5-6,11,-,-,TRBJ2-5